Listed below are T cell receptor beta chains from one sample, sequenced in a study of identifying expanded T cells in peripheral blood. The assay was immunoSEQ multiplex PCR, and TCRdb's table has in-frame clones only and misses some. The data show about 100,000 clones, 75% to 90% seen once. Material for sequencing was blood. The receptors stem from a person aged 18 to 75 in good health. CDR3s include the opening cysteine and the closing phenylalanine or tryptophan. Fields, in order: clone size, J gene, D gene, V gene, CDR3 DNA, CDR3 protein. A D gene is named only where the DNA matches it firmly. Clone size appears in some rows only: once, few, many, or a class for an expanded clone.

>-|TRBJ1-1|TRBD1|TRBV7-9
TGTGCCAGCATTCAGCAGGGGACAGGGACAATGAACACTGAAGCTTTCTTT
CASIQQGTGTMNTEAFF
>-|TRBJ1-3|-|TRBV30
TGTGCCTACGCACCCGGGACACCTAGCTCTGGAAACACCATATATTTT
CAYAPGTPSSGNTIYF
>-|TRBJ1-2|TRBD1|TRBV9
TGTGCCAGCAGCGGCGGACAGGCCCACTATGGCTACACCTTC
CASSGGQAHYGYTF
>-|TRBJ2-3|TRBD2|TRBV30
TGTGCCTTGATAGCGGGAACAGATACGCAGTATTTT
CALIAGTDTQYF
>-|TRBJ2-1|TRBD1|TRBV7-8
TGTGCCAGCAGCTTAGACAGGGGGTACAATGAGCAGTTCTTC
CASSLDRGYNEQFF
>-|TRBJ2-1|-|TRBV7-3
TGTGCCAGCAGCCAAGACCTGAGCTCCTACAATGAGCAGTTCTTC
CASSQDLSSYNEQFF
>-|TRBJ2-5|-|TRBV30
TGTGCCTCACGTCGGACTCCTTCAGCCCAGTACTTC
CASRRTPSAQYF
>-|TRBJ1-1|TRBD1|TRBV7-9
TGTGCCAGCACCAGGACAGGGTCAATCACTGAAGCTTTCTTT
CASTRTGSITEAFF
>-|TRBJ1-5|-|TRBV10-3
TGTGCAATCCAGGAGGACGGCAATCAGCCCCAGCATTTT
CAIQEDGNQPQHF
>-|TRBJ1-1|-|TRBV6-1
TGTGCCAGCAGTCACATAACGGGGAACACTGAAGCTTTCTTT
CASSHITGNTEAFF
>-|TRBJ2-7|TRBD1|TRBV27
TGTGCCAGCAGAAACCGGGACAGGGTTTACGAGCAGTACTTC
CASRNRDRVYEQYF
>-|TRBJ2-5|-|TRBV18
TGTGCCAGCTCACCATCGGTTGGGCGGGCGGCGTGGAGGACCCAGTACTTC
CASSPSVGRAAWRTQYF
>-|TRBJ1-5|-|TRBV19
TGTGCCAGTAGTATAACCGCCGGGAGCAATCAGCCCCAGCATTTT
CASSITAGSNQPQHF
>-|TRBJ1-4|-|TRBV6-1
TGTGCCAGCAGGTCGGCTGGGGGTCAGGAGTTTTTT
CASRSAGGQEFF
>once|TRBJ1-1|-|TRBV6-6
TGTGCCGGGACCACAGATGCAAACACTGAAGCTTTCTTT
CAGTTDANTEAFF
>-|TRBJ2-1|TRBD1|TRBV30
TGTGCCAGGAGCACCGAGGACAGGGGGCCCTACAATGAGCAGTTCTTC
CARSTEDRGPYNEQFF
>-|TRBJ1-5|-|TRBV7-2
TGTGCCAGCAGCTTAGGAGGAAGGGGCAATCAGCCCCAGCATTTT
CASSLGGRGNQPQHF
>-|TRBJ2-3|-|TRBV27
TGTGCCAGCAGTCCACTTAGCGGCGCTAGCACAGATACGCAGTATTTT
CASSPLSGASTDTQYF
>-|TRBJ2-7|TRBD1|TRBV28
TGTGCCAGCAGTACAGGACAGGGAGTGGGGGAGCAGTACTTC
CASSTGQGVGEQYF
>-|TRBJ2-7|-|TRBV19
TGTGCCAGTAGTATGGGACGGCCTTCCTACGAGCAGTACTTC
CASSMGRPSYEQYF
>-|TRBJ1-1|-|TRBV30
TGTGCCTGGTGGGGGGAGATGAACACTGAAGCTTTCTTT
CAWWGEMNTEAFF
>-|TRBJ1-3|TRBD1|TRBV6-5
TGTGCCAGCAGCGGAGGGGGCCCTGGAAACACCATATATTTT
CASSGGGPGNTIYF
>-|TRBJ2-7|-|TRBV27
TGTGCCAGCAGTGTACAGGGCTACTTTTCTGAGCAGTACTTC
CASSVQGYFSEQYF
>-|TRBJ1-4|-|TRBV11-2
TGTGCCAGCAGCTTAGGGTTTGGGCAGGCAACTAATGAAAAACTGTTTTTT
CASSLGFGQATNEKLFF
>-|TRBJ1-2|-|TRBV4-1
TGCGCCAGCAGCCCAGGGACCCCAAACTATGGCTACACCTTC
CASSPGTPNYGYTF
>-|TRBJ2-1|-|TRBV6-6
TGTGCCAGCAGTGCCGACTCTTTCTCCTACAATGAGCAGTTCTTC
CASSADSFSYNEQFF
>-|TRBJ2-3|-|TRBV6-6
TGTGCCAGCAGCCGTAGCACAGATACGCAGTATTTT
CASSRSTDTQYF
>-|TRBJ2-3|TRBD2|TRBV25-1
TGTGCCAGCAGTGAGGTCCGGGGGGTCCCAGATACGCAGTATTTT
CASSEVRGVPDTQYF
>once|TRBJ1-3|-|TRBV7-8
TGTGCCAGCAGCCGTCGGGTCGACAGTCTCGGGGCAAACACCATATATTTT
CASSRRVDSLGANTIYF
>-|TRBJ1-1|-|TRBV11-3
TGTGCCAGCAGCTTAGGTCCTGGGATGAACACTGAAGCTTTCTTT
CASSLGPGMNTEAFF
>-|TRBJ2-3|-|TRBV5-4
TGTGCCAGCAGCAATGCGGCCCGCACAGATACGCAGTATTTT
CASSNAARTDTQYF
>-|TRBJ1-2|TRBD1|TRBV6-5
TGTGCCAGCAGAACCATCGGACAGGCCTATGGCTACACCTTC
CASRTIGQAYGYTF
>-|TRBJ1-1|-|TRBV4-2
TGTGCCAGCAGCCAAAACCTTCCCGGGACATCGAACACTGAAGCTTTCTTT
CASSQNLPGTSNTEAFF
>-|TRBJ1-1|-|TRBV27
TGTGCCACCAGGTGGGACACTGAAGCTTTCTTT
CATRWDTEAFF
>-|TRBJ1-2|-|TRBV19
TGTGCCAGTAGTAGGGCAGCAGCTAACTATGGCTACACCTTC
CASSRAAANYGYTF
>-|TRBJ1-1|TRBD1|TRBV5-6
TGTGCCAGCAGCTACGAACAGGGGGTAACTGAAGCTTTCTTT
CASSYEQGVTEAFF